This T cell receptor (beta chain) was retrieved from a study of Ad26.COV2.S vaccination and SARS-CoV-2 variants. Overall study: Into the muscle, Ad26.COV2.S was dosed once or twice, 56 days apart.

Data came from immunoSEQ multiplex PCR; TCRdb stores just in-frame clones and leaves some out. This table holds 400,000 to 500,000 clones, nearly 90% found once. The treatment denotes: 15 to 20 received Ad26.COV2.S at low or high dose, single or two shots; 5 received placebo; per-sample allocation not given. Collection of samples fell on day 63 after the first vaccine or placebo injection. As to this clone: Its target is not known.

Study-wide results and limits: Spike-specific responses of CD8+ and CD4+ T cells were reported to display substantial breadth after vaccination. Analyses that measured TCR breadth and depth may have underestimated total T cell responses.

The receptor's source is a person aged 18-60 years who received the Ad26.COV2.S COVID-19 vaccine or a placebo. The starting material was peripheral blood, obtained in a trial of Ad26.COV2.S vaccine versus placebo.

CDR3 sequence (DNA): TGTGCCAGCAGCTTAGGGTCTCTGAGGGAGCAGTACTTC. Encoded protein: CASSLGSLREQYF. The rearrangement uses TRBV7-9 and TRBJ2-7, with D unresolved. The germline CDR1 and CDR2 sequences are SEHNR and FQNEAQ (reference sequence). CDR3 length: 13 residues. The V and J ends lost 1 base and 7 bases respectively, with 11 bases between them.